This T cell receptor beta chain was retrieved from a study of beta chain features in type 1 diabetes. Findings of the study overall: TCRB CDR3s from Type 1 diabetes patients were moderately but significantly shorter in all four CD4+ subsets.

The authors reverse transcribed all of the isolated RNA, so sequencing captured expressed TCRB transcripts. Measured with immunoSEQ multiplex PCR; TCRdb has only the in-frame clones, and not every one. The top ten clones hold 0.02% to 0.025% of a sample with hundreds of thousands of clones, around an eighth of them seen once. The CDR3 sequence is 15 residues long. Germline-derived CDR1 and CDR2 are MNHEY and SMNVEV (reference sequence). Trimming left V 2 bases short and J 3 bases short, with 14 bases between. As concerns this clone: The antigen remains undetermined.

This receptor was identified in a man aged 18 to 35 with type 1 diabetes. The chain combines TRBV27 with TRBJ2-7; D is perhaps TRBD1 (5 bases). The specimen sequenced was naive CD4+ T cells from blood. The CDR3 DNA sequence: TGTGCCAGCAGTTTAAGGGTGGATCAGGGCTACGAGCAGTACTTC. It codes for CASSLRVDQGYEQYF.